This TCR beta chain was retrieved from a study of CD8 T cells in Susac syndrome. Blood CD8+ and CD4+ T cells underwent high-throughput TCR beta sequencing. The multiple sclerosis controls, all treatment-naive patients, had relapsing-remitting disease that was stable or active. Negative isolation was applied to CD8+ and CD4+ T cells, and FACS enrichment was applied to TEMRA cells. Random hexamers were used to reverse transcribe about 0.45 to 1 ug of RNA. Coverage of TCR beta CDR3 amplification by immunoSEQ multiplex PCR extended to 54 Vbeta and 13 Jbeta. TCRdb reprocessed the immunoSEQ multiplex PCR reads with MiXCR, giving one entry per CDR3 protein. This sample yields about 130,000 distinct CDR3 sequences, of which around 94% are seen a single time; less than 0.15% belongs to the top ten. V lost 1 base and J 1 base, leaving 7 bases between the germline ends. Germline V gene data show CDR1 as SQVTM and CDR2 as ANQGSEA. The CDR3 sequence is 13 residues long.

The V call is TRBV29-1, the J call TRBJ2-5, with unresolved D. The sample taken for sequencing was CD4+ T cells from PBMCs. This TCR was sampled from a human donor with multiple sclerosis. DNA for the CDR3: TGCAGCGTTGAAGGGCAACGCCAAGAGACCCAGTACTTC. This encodes CSVEGQRQETQYF.